Described below is a single T cell receptor (beta chain) sequence and its context. Its antigen is not known. An end of the junction differs from the germline gene, which may be a read error. The entry originates in a study of Ad26.COV2.S vaccination and SARS-CoV-2 variants. Study-wide background: A COV1001 Ad26.COV2.S trial-arm participant provided the sample.

Study results and limitations: TCR breadth and depth analyses may have underestimated total T cell responses.

The CDR3 length is 18 residues. CDR1 is SGHNT, CDR2 YENEEA, per germline. TCRdb's copy holds only in-frame clones and misses some; the assay was immunoSEQ multiplex PCR. This table has fewer than 500,000 clones, 85% to 90% appearing once. Treatment described: around 19 received Ad26.COV2.S at low or high dose, single or two shots; 5 received placebo; per-sample allocation not given. Day 63 following the first vaccine or placebo injection was when the samples were taken. This specimen was peripheral blood, taken in a trial of Ad26.COV2.S vaccine versus placebo. The source is a person aged 18 to 59 who received the Ad26.COV2.S COVID-19 vaccine or a placebo. The genes are TRBV11-3 and TRBJ2-7, with 10 bases lining up with TRBD1. The CDR3 loop reads CASSLISLSTGGSHEQYF. CDR3 coding DNA: TGTGCCAGCAGCTTAATTAGTTTGTCGACAGGGGGCTCCCACGAGCAGTACTTC.